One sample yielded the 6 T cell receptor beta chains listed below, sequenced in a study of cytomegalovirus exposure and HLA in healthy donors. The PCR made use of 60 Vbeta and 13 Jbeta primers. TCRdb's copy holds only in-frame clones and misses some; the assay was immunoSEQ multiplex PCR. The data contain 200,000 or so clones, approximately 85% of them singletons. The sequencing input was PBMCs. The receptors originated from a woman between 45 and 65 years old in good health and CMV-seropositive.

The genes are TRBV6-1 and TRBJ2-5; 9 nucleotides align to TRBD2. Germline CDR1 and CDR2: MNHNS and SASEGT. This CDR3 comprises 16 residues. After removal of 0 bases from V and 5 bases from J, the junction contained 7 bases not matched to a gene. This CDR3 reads CASSEAGGTSRETQYF. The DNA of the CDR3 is TGTGCCAGCAGTGAAGCGGGGGGGACTAGCAGGGAGACCCAGTACTTC.

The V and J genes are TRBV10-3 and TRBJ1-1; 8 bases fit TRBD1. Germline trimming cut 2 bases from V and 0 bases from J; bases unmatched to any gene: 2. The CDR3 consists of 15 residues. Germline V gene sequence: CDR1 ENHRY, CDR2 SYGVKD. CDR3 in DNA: TGTGCCATCAGTGAGAAGACAGGGGTGAACACTGAAGCTTTCTTT. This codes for CAISEKTGVNTEAFF.

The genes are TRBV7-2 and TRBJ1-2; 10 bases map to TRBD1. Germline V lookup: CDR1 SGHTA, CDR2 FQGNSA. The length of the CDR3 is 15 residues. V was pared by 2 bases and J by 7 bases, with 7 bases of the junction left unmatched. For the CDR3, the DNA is TGTGCCAGCAGCTTACTATCGGACAGGGGGGCTGGCTACACCTTC. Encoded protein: CASSLLSDRGAGYTF.

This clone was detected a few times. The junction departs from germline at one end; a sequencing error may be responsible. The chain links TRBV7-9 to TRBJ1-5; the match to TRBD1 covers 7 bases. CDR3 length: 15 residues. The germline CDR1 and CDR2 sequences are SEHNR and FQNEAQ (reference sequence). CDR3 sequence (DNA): TGTTCCAGCAGCTTACATGGACAGGCGGATCAGCCCCAGCATTTT. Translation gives CSSSLHGQADQPQHF.

The DNA of the CDR3 is TGTGCCAGCAGTTACTTCGGACAGGGGGCAGATACGCAGTATTTT. The encoded protein is CASSYFGQGADTQYF. The genes are TRBV6-5 and TRBJ2-3; 10 nucleotides match TRBD1. The CDR3 is made up of 15 amino acids. Germline trimming cut 1 base from V and 4 bases from J; bases unmatched to any gene: 2. Germline V CDR1 and CDR2: MNHEY, SVGAGI.

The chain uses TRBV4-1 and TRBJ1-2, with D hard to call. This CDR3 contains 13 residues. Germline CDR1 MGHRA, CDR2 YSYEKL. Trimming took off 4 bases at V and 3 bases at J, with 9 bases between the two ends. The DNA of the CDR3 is TGCGCCAGCAGCCGAGGACTGGACTATGGCTACACCTTC. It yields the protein CASSRGLDYGYTF.